This record concerns one T cell receptor (beta chain) sequence. Its antigen is unidentified. These data originate in a study of T cell responses to AZD1222 COVID-19 vaccine. The study's findings and limits: Females outnumbered males among donors, who were mostly white British; clonal diversity was possibly underestimated. Of the AZD1222 recipients, only 5 to 7 were seropositive at baseline.

The CDR3 consists of 16 residues. V gave up 0 bases and J gave up 6 bases; unmatched junction bases: 4. Looked up from germline, CDR1 is SGHDT and CDR2 is YYEEEE. This table comes from immunoSEQ multiplex PCR, and its TCRdb copy is limited to in-frame clones, with some not included. The sample has 95,000 to 110,000 clones, about 90% seen once. The clonotype originates from an adult who received the AZD1222 COVID-19 vaccine. The chain links TRBV5-6 to TRBJ2-2; TRBD2 agrees at 11 bases. The sample was peripheral blood, taken 28 days after the second AZD1222 dose. The CDR3 nucleotides are TGTGCCAGCAGCTTGGTGGCTAGCGGGAGGCCCGGGGAGCTGTTTTTT. Its translation: CASSLVASGRPGELFF.